Presented here are 9 T cell receptor beta chains from one specimen sequenced in a study of T cell responses to AZD1222 COVID-19 vaccine. Assay used: immunoSEQ multiplex PCR; TCRdb lists only in-frame clones, some missing. The sample has tens of thousands of clones, over 85% seen once. The sequenced sample was peripheral blood, obtained on day 0 of AZD1222 vaccination. Receptors were obtained from an adult in good health.

The chain uses TRBV7-6 and TRBJ2-7, with 11 bases fitting TRBD2. This CDR3 has 19 residues. V was clipped by 1 base and J by 2 bases; unmatched bases: 13. Germline V gene sequence: CDR1 SGHVS, CDR2 FNYEAQ. CDR3 protein: CASSLGVGASGGTAYEQYF. In DNA, the CDR3 is TGTGCCAGCAGCTTAGGGGTTGGGGCTAGCGGGGGGACTGCCTACGAGCAGTACTTC. The full variable domain, in which reference TRBV7-6 and TRBJ2-7 provide the parts outside the CDR3, is GAGVSQSPRYKVTKRGQDVALRCDPISGHVSLYWYRQALGQGPEFLTYFNYEAQQDKSGLPNDRFSAERPEGSISTLTIQRTEQRDSAMYRCASSLGVGASGGTAYEQYFGPGTRLTVT.

This clone was picked up one time. The CDR3 nucleotides read TGTGCCAGCAGCTTAGGGACAGGGTCGCCCCAGCATTTT. Its translation is CASSLGTGSPQHF. V usage is TRBV7-8 and J usage is TRBJ1-5, with 8 bases fitting TRBD1. This CDR3 comprises 13 residues. V trimming: 1 base; J trimming: 9 bases; junction bases outside the gene matches: 2. Germline CDR1 is SGHVS and CDR2 is FQNEAQ.

This chain uses TRBV7-2 with TRBJ1-1, with D perhaps TRBD1 (5 bases). CDR3 length equals 13 residues. Trimming removed 3 bases at V and 4 bases at J, with 9 bases between. Germline V CDR1 and CDR2: SGHTA, FQGNSA. The CDR3 reads CASSFGGSTEAFF. DNA for the CDR3: TGTGCCAGCAGCTTTGGGGGGAGCACTGAAGCTTTCTTT.

The gene calls are TRBV19 and TRBJ2-7; no definite D call. V lost 8 bases and J lost 2, with 16 bases in between. Germline CDR1 LNHDA, CDR2 SQIVND (reference sequence). The CDR3 totals 14 residues. The CDR3 region is CASRISGSTYEQYF. CDR3 nucleotide sequence: TGTGCCAGTCGAATATCCGGGTCCACCTACGAGCAGTACTTC.

The CDR3: CASSGPGGNTEAFF. The CDR3 DNA reads TGTGCCAGCAGTGGACCAGGGGGGAACACTGAAGCTTTCTTT. The chain uses TRBV25-1 and TRBJ1-1, with 7 bases fitting TRBD1. CDR3 length: 14 residues. The V gene end was trimmed by 4 bases and the J gene end by 1 base; junction bases not matched to a gene: 3. Germline CDR1 MGHDK, CDR2 SYGVNS.

CDR3 sequence reads: CASSLERGNTEAFF. CDR3 nucleotides: TGTGCCAGCAGCTTGGAGAGAGGGAACACTGAAGCTTTCTTT. V gene TRBV5-4 combines with J gene TRBJ1-1, with D uncertain. Per germline, CDR1 SGHNT and CDR2 YYREEE (reference sequence). This CDR3 is built from 14 residues. V lost 0 bases and J lost 1, with 7 bases in between. The whole variable domain, remainder taken from reference TRBV5-4 and TRBJ1-1, is ETGVTQSPTHLIKTRGQQVTLRCSSQSGHNTVSWYQQALGQGPQFIFQYYREEENGRGNFPPRFSGLQFPNYSSELNVNALELDDSALYLCASSLERGNTEAFFGQGTRLTVV.

The rearrangement links TRBV6-2 or TRBV6-3 to TRBJ1-2; D possibly corresponds to TRBD1 (6 bases). This CDR3 contains 12 residues. V lost 2 bases, J lost 10 bases, and 11 bases lay in between. The germline gives CDR1 MNHEY, CDR2 SVGEGT. This CDR3 reads CASSYLGQIYTF. CDR3 sequence (DNA): TGTGCCAGCAGTTACCTCGGACAGATCTACACCTTC.

The chain has TRBV5-1 and TRBJ2-2; no clear D gene. CDR3 length: 17 residues. The germline V and J ends were trimmed by 3 bases and 4 bases, with 19 bases remaining between them. Looked up from germline, CDR1 is SGHRS and CDR2 is YFSETQ. DNA for the CDR3: TGCGCCAGCAGCTCTTCACCCAGAGAGTGGCGCACCGGGGAGCTGTTTTTT. It codes for CASSSSPREWRTGELFF.

The J gene is TRBJ1-5, the V gene TRBV6-2 or TRBV6-3, with TRBD1 as a possible D gene (5 bases). Trimming removed 0 bases at V and 11 bases at J, with 14 bases between. Germline CDR1 reads MNHEY; CDR2 reads SVGEGT. The CDR3 is made up of 14 amino acids. The CDR3 sequence: CASSYSWGTVAQHF. In DNA, the CDR3 is TGTGCCAGCAGTTACTCCTGGGGGACCGTTGCCCAGCATTTT.